This TCR beta chain is drawn from a study of blood T cell repertoires in COVID-19 (dated by TCRdb to between 2020 and 2021). Study-level background: Collaborator samples came from the United States, Italy and Spain and covered acute and convalescent phases of COVID-19. The material from the prospective study consisted of cDNA or gDNA derived from T cells, B-cell-depleted T cells, or PBMCs. Subjects who had been exposed to COVID-19, were actively infected with it, or had recovered from it provided the deeply sampled blood TCRbeta repertoires that made up the dataset. A freely available public database, intended as a resource for researchers studying the immune response to SARS-CoV-2, is where the repertoires were released. Samples came from the ongoing ImmuneRACE study (first 160 participants) plus 1,254 subjects from 6 global collaborators. Sample metadata almost always included a de-identified subject ID, COVID-19 status, age in years and sex. Where available, HLA class I and class II types were obtained from metadata supplied by the sample provider rather than from assay-based typing. Here is what the overall study found, with its caveats: How much clinical and demographic metadata was included differed by source and by participant, and the metadata was provided uncurated.

The CDR3 starts with the cysteine, ends with the phenylalanine, and has 14 residues. Only the CDR3 DNA is retained, 42 bases long and in frame from the first base. Germline trimming: 4 bases from V, 2 bases from J; junction bases outside gene matches: 1. From the germline V gene, CDR1 is KGHSY and CDR2 is FQNENV. The immunoSEQ Assay, a bias-controlled multiplex PCR, was used to amplify TCRbeta CDR3 regions from genomic DNA. As for the original processing: The number of nucleated cells in each sample was estimated from the amplification of reference gene primers within the assay. To quantify the absolute abundance of each unique TCRbeta CDR3 rearrangement, sequence reads were collapsed and filtered. For each sample, productive Simpson clonality was calculated as the square root of Simpson's diversity index across productive rearrangements. TCRdb re-hosts the immuneACCESS table, in-frame sequences only. Its copies lack some clones; in the studies checked, an unresolved V gene accounts for under half of them, and the cause for the rest is not known. V and J calls and clone size are given by that table; D and trimming were obtained from the DNA. Recorded for this sample are approximately 340,000 clones; around four fifths of them occurred a single time. The top ten clones comprise approximately 3% of the sample.

The collaborating institutions used their own protocols to collect whole blood in K2EDTA tubes. Collaborator samples were shipped for TCRbeta analysis as frozen whole blood, isolated PBMCs, or DNA extracted from either sample type. Points on this clone: Its cognate antigen has yet to be identified. No base quality information exists; no much larger clone differs at one position.

The chain joins TRBV16 to TRBJ1-1; a stretch of 10 junction bases matches TRBD1. The sample comprised peripheral blood. The receptor was isolated from a young man with active or convalescent COVID-19. The nucleotide sequence is given as TGTGCCAGCAGCCGACAGGGGGCAAACACTGAAGCTTTCTTT. It specifies CASSRQGANTEAFF.